Described below is a single T cell receptor beta chain sequence and its context. Its specificity is unknown. This entry belongs to a study of early T cells in non-severe SARS-CoV-2 infection. Study overall: Sequencing targeted bulk RNA from unsorted whole blood, leaving chains unpaired.

Individual cDNA molecules received unique molecular identifiers during library preparation. TCRdb re-called the 5' RACE reads with MiXCR, one entry per CDR3 protein. The sample lists tens of thousands of distinct CDR3 sequences; approximately 5% were seen once. Study results and caveats: The VDJdb matching leaned toward anti-spike CD8 responses and overlooked private and CD4 specificities.

The germline V gene has CDR1 LNHDA and CDR2 SQIVND (reference sequence). The CDR3 is made up of 17 amino acids. V was trimmed by 1 base and J by 0 bases, leaving 13 bases between them. J is TRBJ2-4 and V is TRBV19; no reliable D call. This receptor was taken from an adult who was a healthcare worker with PCR-confirmed SARS-CoV-2 infection or an uninfected control (not recorded which). Sequencing was done on a sample of whole blood. CDR3 DNA: TGTGCCAGTAGTATAGGTACGGACCATCTAGCCAAAAACATTCAGTACTTC. Translating gives CASSIGTDHLAKNIQYF. Looking up the rest from reference TRBV19 and TRBJ2-4 gives the full variable domain: DGGITQSPKYLFRKEGQNVTLSCEQNLNHDAMYWYRQDPGQGLRLIYYSQIVNDFQKGDIAEGYSVSREKKESFPLTVTSAQKNPTAFYLCASSIGTDHLAKNIQYFGAGTRLSVL.